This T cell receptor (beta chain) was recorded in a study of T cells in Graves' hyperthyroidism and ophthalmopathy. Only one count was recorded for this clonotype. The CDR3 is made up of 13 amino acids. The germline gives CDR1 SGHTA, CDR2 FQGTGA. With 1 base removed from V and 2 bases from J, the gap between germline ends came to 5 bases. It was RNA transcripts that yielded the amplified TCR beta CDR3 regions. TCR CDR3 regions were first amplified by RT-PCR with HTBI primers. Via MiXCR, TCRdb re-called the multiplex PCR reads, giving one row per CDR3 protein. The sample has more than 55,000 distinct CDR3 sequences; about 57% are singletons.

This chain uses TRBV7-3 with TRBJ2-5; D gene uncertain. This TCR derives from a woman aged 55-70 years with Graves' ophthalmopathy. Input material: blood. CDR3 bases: TGTGCCAGCAGCTTAAATGCTCAAGAGACCCAGTACTTC. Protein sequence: CASSLNAQETQYF.